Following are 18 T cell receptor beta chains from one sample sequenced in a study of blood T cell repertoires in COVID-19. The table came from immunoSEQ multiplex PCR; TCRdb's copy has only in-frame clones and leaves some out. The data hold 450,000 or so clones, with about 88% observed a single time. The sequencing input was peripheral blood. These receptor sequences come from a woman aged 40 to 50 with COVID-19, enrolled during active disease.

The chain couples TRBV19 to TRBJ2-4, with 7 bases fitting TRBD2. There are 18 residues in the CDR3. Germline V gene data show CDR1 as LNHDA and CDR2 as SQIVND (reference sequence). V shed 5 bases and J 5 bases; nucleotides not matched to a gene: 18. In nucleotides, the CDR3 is TGTGCCAGTAGTCTACCGGGCTTTGGACTAGTTAACGAAAACATTCAGTACTTC. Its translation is CASSLPGFGLVNENIQYF.

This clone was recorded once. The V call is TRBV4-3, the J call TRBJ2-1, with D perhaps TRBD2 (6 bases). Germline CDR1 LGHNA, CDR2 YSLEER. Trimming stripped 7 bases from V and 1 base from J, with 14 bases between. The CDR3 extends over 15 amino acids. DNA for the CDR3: TGCGCCAGCACACCCCGGCTAGCGTCCTACAATGAGCAGTTCTTC. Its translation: CASTPRLASYNEQFF.

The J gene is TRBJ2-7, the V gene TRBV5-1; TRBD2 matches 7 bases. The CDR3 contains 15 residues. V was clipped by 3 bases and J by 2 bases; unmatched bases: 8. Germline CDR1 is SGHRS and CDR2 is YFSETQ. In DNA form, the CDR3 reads TGCGCCAGCAGCTCCCAAAGCGGGGTTGCCTACGAGCAGTACTTC. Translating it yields CASSSQSGVAYEQYF. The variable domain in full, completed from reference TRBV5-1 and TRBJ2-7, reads KAGVTQTPRYLIKTRGQQVTLSCSPISGHRSVSWYQQTPGQGLQFLFEYFSETQRNKGNFPGRFSGRQFSNSRSEMNVSTLELGDSALYLCASSSQSGVAYEQYFGPGTRLTVT.

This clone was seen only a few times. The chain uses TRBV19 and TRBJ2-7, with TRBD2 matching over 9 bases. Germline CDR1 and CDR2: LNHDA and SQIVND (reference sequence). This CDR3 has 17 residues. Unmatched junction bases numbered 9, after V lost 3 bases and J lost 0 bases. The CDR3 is CASSIGTSYDLSYEQYF. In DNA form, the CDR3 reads TGTGCCAGTAGTATCGGGACTAGCTACGACCTCTCCTACGAGCAGTACTTC.

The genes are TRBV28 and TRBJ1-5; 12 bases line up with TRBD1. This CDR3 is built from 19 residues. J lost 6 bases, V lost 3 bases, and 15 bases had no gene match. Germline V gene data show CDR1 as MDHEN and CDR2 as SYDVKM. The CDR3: CASSLWENTGTGGTQPQHF. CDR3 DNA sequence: TGTGCCAGCAGTTTGTGGGAAAACACCGGGACAGGGGGCACTCAGCCCCAGCATTTT.

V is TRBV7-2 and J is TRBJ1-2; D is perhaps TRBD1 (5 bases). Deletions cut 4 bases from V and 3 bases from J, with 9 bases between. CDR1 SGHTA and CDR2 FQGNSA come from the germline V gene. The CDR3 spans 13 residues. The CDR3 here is CASSSDRDYGYTF. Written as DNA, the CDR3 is TGTGCCAGCAGCTCCGACAGAGACTATGGCTACACCTTC.

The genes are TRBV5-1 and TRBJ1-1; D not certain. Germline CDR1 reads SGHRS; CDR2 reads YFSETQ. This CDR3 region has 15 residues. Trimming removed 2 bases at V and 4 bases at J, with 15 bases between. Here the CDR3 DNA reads TGCGCCAGCAGCTTCTCAGACCCCGGGATCACTGAAGCTTTCTTT. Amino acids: CASSFSDPGITEAFF.

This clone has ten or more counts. The CDR3 DNA reads TGTGCCAGCAGCAGCCGGGACAGGGGGCCCACTGAAGCTTTCTTT. Amino acids: CASSSRDRGPTEAFF. This chain joins TRBV14 and TRBJ1-1; 12 nucleotides line up with TRBD1. The V and J ends lost 5 bases and 4 bases, in that order; junction bases with no gene match: 5. Germline loops: CDR1 SGHDN, CDR2 FVKESK. CDR3 size: 15 residues.

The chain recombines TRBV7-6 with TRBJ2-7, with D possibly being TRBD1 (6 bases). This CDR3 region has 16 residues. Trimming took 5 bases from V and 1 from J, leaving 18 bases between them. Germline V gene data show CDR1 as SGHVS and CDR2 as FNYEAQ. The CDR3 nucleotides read TGTGCCAGCAGCCCTATCGCCAGGGGTGAATCCTACGAGCAGTACTTC. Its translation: CASSPIARGESYEQYF.

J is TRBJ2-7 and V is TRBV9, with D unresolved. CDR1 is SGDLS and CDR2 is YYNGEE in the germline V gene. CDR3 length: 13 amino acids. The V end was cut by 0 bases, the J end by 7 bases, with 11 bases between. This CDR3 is CASSVVLRGEQYF. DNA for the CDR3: TGTGCCAGCAGCGTAGTCCTCCGAGGTGAGCAGTACTTC.

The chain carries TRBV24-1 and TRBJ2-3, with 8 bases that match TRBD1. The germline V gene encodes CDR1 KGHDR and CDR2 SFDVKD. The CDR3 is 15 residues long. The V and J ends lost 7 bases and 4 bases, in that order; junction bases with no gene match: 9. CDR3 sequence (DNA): TGTGCCACCAGCCCCGGGACAGGTGGAGCAGATACGCAGTATTTT. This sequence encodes CATSPGTGGADTQYF.

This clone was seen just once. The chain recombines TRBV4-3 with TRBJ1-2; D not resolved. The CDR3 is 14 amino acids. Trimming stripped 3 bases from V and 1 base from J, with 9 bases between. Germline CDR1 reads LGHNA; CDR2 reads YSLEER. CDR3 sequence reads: CASSQDGINYGYTF. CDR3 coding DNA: TGCGCCAGCAGCCAGGACGGGATTAACTATGGCTACACCTTC.

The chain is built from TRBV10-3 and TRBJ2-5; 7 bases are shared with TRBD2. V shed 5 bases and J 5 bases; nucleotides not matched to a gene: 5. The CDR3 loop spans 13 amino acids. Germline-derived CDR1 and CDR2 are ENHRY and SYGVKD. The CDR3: CAISPGGRETQYF. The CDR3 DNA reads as TGTGCCATCAGTCCGGGGGGACGGGAGACCCAGTACTTC.

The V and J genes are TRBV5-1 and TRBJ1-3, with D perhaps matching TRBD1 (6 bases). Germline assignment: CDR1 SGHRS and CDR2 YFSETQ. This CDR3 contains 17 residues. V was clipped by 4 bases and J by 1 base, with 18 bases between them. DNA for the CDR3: TGCGCCAGCAGCGTCGGCAGGGACATGGAGTCTGGAAACACCATATATTTT. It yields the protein CASSVGRDMESGNTIYF.

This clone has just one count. CDR3 nucleotides: TGTGCCAGCAGGAACAGGGAATCCTACAATGAGCAGTTCTTC. Translating gives CASRNRESYNEQFF. The chain links TRBV6-5 to TRBJ2-1; perhaps TRBD1 as D (6 bases). V lost 6 bases and J 1 base, leaving 10 bases between the germline ends. Per the germline V gene, CDR1 is MNHEY and CDR2 is SVGAGI. This CDR3 comprises 14 residues.

The CDR3 is CASHRGDTQYF. DNA of the CDR3: TGTGCCAGCCATAGAGGAGATACGCAGTATTTT. The rearrangement links TRBV27 to TRBJ2-3; D remains ambiguous. The CDR3 contains 11 residues. CDR1 is MNHEY, CDR2 SMNVEV, per germline (reference sequence). V lost 8 bases and J 5 bases, leaving 8 bases between the germline ends.

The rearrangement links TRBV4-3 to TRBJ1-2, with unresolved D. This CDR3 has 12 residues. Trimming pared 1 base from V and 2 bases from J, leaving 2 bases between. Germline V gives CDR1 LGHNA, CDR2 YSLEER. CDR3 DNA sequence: TGCGCCAGCAGCCAAGCAAACTATGGCTACACCTTC. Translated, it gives CASSQANYGYTF.

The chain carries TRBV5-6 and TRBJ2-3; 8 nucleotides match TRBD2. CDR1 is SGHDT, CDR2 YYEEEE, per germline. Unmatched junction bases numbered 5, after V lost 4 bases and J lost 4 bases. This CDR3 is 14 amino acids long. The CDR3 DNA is TGTGCCAGCAGCCCGGGGGGGATTCCAGATACGCAGTATTTT. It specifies CASSPGGIPDTQYF.